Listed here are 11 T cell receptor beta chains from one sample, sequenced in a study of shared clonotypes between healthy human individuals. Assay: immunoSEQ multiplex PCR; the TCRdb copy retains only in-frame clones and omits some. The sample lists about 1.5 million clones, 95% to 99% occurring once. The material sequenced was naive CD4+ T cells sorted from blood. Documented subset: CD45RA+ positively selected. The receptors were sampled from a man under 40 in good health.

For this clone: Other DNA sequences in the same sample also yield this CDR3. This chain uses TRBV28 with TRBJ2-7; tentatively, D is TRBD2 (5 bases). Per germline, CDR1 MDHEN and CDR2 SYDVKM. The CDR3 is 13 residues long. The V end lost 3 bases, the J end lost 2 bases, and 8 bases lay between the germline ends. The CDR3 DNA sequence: TGTGCCAGCAGTTTGCCGGGAACCTACGAGCAGTACTTC. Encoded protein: CASSLPGTYEQYF.

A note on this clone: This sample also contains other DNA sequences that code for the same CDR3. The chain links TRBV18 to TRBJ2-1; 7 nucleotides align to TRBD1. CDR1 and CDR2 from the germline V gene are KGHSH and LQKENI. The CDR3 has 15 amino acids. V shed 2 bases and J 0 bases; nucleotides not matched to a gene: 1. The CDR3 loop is CASSPRTGSYNEQFF. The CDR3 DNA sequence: TGTGCCAGCTCACCAAGGACAGGCTCCTACAATGAGCAGTTCTTC.

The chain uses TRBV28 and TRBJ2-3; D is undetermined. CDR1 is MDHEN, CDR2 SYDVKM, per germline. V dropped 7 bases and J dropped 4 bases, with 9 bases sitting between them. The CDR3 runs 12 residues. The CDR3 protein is CASTGSADTQYF. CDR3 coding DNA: TGTGCCAGCACTGGCAGCGCAGATACGCAGTATTTT.

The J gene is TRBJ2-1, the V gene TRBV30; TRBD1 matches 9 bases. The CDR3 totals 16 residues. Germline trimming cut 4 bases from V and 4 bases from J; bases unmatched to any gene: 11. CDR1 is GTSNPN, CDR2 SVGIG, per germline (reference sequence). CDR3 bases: TGTGCCTGGACTAAGATACAGGGGGCTGGTTACAATGAGCAGTTCTTC. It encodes CAWTKIQGAGYNEQFF.

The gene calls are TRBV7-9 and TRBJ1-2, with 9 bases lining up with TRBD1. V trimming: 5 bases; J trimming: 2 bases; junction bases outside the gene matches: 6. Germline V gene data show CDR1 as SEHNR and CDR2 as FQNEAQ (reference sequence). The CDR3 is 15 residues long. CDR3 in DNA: TGTGCCAGCAGCACTTACGACAGGGGGAACTATGGCTACACCTTC. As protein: CASSTYDRGNYGYTF.

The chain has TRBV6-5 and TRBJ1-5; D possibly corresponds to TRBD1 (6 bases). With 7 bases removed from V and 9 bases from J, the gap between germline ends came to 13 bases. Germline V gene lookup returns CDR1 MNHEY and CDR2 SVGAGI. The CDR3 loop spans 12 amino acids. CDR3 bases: TGTGCCAGCATAAGGGGGACAAGGCCCCAGCATTTT. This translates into CASIRGTRPQHF.

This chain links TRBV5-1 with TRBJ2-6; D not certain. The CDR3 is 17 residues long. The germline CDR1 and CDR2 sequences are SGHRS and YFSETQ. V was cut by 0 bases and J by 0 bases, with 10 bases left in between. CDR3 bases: TGCGCCAGCAGCTTGGCTGGAGTAAACTCTGGGGCCAACGTCCTGACTTTC. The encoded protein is CASSLAGVNSGANVLTF.

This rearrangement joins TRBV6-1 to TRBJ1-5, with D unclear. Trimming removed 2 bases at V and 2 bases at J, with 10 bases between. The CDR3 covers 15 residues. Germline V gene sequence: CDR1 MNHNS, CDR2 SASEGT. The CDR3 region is CASSELVSRNQPQHF. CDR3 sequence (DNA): TGTGCCAGCAGTGAATTGGTCAGTCGCAATCAGCCCCAGCATTTT.

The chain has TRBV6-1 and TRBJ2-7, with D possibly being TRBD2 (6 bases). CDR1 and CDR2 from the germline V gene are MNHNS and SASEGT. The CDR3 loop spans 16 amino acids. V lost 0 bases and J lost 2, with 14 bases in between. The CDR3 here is CASSEASGRGPYEQYF. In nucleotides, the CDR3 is TGTGCCAGCAGTGAAGCATCCGGGAGAGGTCCCTACGAGCAGTACTTC.

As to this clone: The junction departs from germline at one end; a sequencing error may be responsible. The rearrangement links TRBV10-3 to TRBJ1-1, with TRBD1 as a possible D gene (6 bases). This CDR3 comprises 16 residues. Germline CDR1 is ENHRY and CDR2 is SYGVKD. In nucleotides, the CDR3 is TGTGCCATCGGTGAGCCTCCGGACAGAATGAACACTGAAGCTTTCTTT. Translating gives CAIGEPPDRMNTEAFF.

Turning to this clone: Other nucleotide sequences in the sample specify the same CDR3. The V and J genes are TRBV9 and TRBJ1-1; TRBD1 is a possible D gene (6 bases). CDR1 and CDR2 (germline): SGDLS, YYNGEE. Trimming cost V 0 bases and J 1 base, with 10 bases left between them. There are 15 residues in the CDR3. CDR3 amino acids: CASSVVGGPNTEAFF. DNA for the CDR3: TGTGCCAGCAGCGTAGTCGGGGGCCCGAACACTGAAGCTTTCTTT. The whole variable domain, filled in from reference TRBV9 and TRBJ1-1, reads DSGVTQTPKHLITATGQRVTLRCSPRSGDLSVYWYQQSLDQGLQFLIQYYNGEERAKGNILERFSAQQFPDLHSELNLSSLELGDSALYFCASSVVGGPNTEAFFGQGTRLTVV.